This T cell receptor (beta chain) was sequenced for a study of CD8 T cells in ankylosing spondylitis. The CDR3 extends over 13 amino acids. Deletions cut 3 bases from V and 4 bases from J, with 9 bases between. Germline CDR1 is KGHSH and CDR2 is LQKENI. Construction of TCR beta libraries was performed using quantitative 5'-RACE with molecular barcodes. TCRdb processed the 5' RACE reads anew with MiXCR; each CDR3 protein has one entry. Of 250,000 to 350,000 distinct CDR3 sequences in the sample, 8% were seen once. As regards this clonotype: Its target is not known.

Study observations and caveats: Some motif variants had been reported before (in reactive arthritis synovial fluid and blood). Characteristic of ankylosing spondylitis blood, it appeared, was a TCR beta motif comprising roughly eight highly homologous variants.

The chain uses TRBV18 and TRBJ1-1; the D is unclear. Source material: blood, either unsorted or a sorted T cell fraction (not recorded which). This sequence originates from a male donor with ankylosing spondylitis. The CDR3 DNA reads TGTGCCAGCTCACCCCCGGGTGGCACTGAAGCTTTCTTT. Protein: CASSPPGGTEAFF.